The 10 T cell receptor beta chains in this list originate from one sample, sequenced in a study of shared clonotypes between healthy human individuals. Clones were read by immunoSEQ multiplex PCR, and TCRdb kept only the in-frame ones, dropping some. The data hold 2 million to 2.5 million clones, with approximately 90% observed a single time. The sequencing sample was made of naive CD4+ T cells from PBMCs. Subset described: CD45RA+ positively selected. The source of these receptors is a man aged 18 to 29 in good health. Some clones in this sample may be carry-over from other donors' samples.

The rearrangement links TRBV21-1 to TRBJ1-5. TRBV21-1 is given as a pseudogene. The CDR3 totals 13 residues. Written as DNA, the CDR3 is TGTGCCAGCAGCACCCCACTGGGTTCGCCCCAGCATTTT. It is translated as CASSTPLGSPQHF.

J is TRBJ2-1 and V is TRBV4-1, with TRBD2 matching over 11 bases. Germline loops: CDR1 MGHRA, CDR2 YSYEKL. After removal of 1 base from V and 7 bases from J, the junction contained 9 bases not matched to a gene. This CDR3 has 17 amino acids. DNA for the CDR3: TGCGCCAGCAGCCAAGTCCTGGGACTAGCGGCAAGAAATGAGCAGTTCTTC. This translates into CASSQVLGLAARNEQFF.

The CDR3 nucleotides are TGTGCCAGCAGCCCAGGGTTTTCTAACACCGGGGAGCTGTTTTTT. It translates to CASSPGFSNTGELFF. The chain employs TRBV7-9 and TRBJ2-2; TRBD1 might be the D (5 bases). From germline, CDR1 is SEHNR and CDR2 FQNEAQ (reference sequence). The CDR3 totals 15 residues. V lost 5 bases to trimming and J lost 2 bases, with 12 bases between them.

The rearrangement links TRBV19 to TRBJ2-1; no clear D gene. Trimming left V 3 bases short and J 8 bases short, with 14 bases between. This CDR3 is built from 14 residues. CDR1 is LNHDA, CDR2 SQIVND, per germline (reference sequence). The CDR3 DNA sequence: TGTGCCAGTAGTATCTCCGCCCTATGGGATGAGCAGTTCTTC. This codes for CASSISALWDEQFF.

This chain uses TRBV6-6 with TRBJ1-3; D is unresolved. The CDR3 is made up of 13 amino acids. Between the trimmed V and J ends, which lost 7 bases and 1 base, there was a span of 8 bases. CDR1 MNHNY and CDR2 SVGAGI come from the germline V gene (reference sequence). This chain's CDR3 is CASKTGSGNTIYF. Written as DNA, the CDR3 is TGTGCCAGCAAGACCGGGTCTGGAAACACCATATATTTT.

A word on this clone: Other DNA sequences of this sample code for an identical CDR3. V is TRBV18 and J is TRBJ1-2; 10 positions agree with TRBD1. Germline V gene data show CDR1 as KGHSH and CDR2 as LQKENI. This CDR3 is 15 amino acids long. The trim removed 6 bases at V and 4 bases at J, leaving 8 bases unmatched. The CDR3 loop reads CASSETGGASYGYTF. The CDR3 DNA follows: TGTGCCAGCTCGGAGACAGGGGGCGCGAGCTATGGCTACACCTTC. The variable domain in full, with the rest retrieved from reference TRBV18 and TRBJ1-2, is NAGVMQNPRHLVRRRGQEARLRCSPMKGHSHVYWYRQLPEEGLKFMVYLQKENIIDESGMPKERFSAEFPKEGPSILRIQQVVRGDSAAYFCASSETGGASYGYTFGSGTRLTVV.

In the case of this clone: In the same sample, other DNA sequences code for this CDR3. The chain has TRBV5-4 and TRBJ1-1; tentative D call: TRBD1 (5 bases). CDR3 length equals 12 residues. Between the trimmed V and J ends, which lost 2 bases and 4 bases, there was a span of 6 bases. The V gene's germline CDR1 is SGHNT and CDR2 YYREEE (reference sequence). The CDR3 spells CASSLDSTEAFF. The CDR3 DNA reads TGTGCCAGCAGCTTAGACAGCACTGAAGCTTTCTTT.

This clone has just one count. The V call is TRBV6-1, the J call TRBJ2-3; D is perhaps TRBD2 (5 bases). V was cut by 2 bases and J by 0 bases, with 15 bases left in between. The CDR3 has 17 residues. Per the germline V gene, CDR1 is MNHNS and CDR2 is SASEGT. The CDR3 DNA follows: TGTGCCAGCAGTGAATGGAGGACGGAGGCTAGCACAGATACGCAGTATTTT. Translation: CASSEWRTEASTDTQYF.

The chain has TRBV5-1 and TRBJ1-1; no clear D. CDR1 is SGHRS and CDR2 is YFSETQ in the germline V gene. CDR3 length equals 14 residues. The V gene lost 4 bases and the J gene lost 0 bases, with 10 bases spanning the gap. The CDR3 sequence is CASSPSQMNTEAFF. The CDR3 DNA follows: TGCGCCAGCAGCCCATCTCAAATGAACACTGAAGCTTTCTTT.

The genes are TRBV19 and TRBJ2-7, with D tentatively TRBD2 (6 bases). The CDR3 is 16 amino acids. V was clipped by 3 bases and J by 4 bases, with 19 bases between them. CDR1 is LNHDA, CDR2 SQIVND, per germline (reference sequence). CDR3 coding DNA: TGTGCCAGTAGTATCCGGGCTGGGCTAGCGCAATACGAGCAGTACTTC. Residues: CASSIRAGLAQYEQYF.